A selection of T cell receptor beta chains follows, all from one sample in a study of tumor-infiltrating lymphocytes in primary liver carcinoma. TCRdb recomputed calls from the multiplex PCR reads with MiXCR, one row per CDR3 protein. The sample records just over 300,000 distinct CDR3 sequences, 50% to 60% being singletons. The material sequenced was peripheral blood. The receptors were sampled from a woman aged 25 to 39 with primary liver carcinoma and hepatitis B virus infection. Each CDR3 is given with its conserved first and last residue. The D gene is left open where the match is weak. Expanded clones get a size class; other rows say once, few or many, or leave the size out.

TRBD1 | few | TRBJ2-7 | TRBV6-5 | TGTGCCAGCAGCCCAAGGCGGACAGGGAAAAGATACGAGCAGTACTTC | CASSPRRTGKRYEQYF
- | - | TRBJ2-7 | TRBV5-6 | TGTTCCAGCAGCTTGTCACGGGAGCAGTACTTC | CSSSLSREQYF
- | - | TRBJ2-5 | TRBV11-2 | TGTGCCACCACAGCAGAACCCCTGAAGACTCAGTACTTC | CATTAEPLKTQYF
- | many | TRBJ2-4 | TRBV6-2/TRBV6-3 | TGTGCCAGCAGTTACCGCGGGACCAAAAACATTCAGTACTTC | CASSYRGTKNIQYF
- | - | TRBJ2-1 | TRBV6-2/TRBV6-3 | TGTGCCAGCAGTCCTTCTTGGGCCCCTTACAATGAGCAGTTCTTC | CASSPSWAPYNEQFF
- | many | TRBJ2-6 | TRBV6-6 | TGTGCCAGCAGTGCCCGACATGAATCTGGGGCCAACGTCCTGACTTTC | CASSARHESGANVLTF
TRBD2 | - | TRBJ2-1 | TRBV5-6 | TGTGCCAGCAGCTCACTAGCGGGAGGGCCGAATGAGCAGTTCTTC | CASSSLAGGPNEQFF
- | many | TRBJ2-1 | TRBV12-3/TRBV12-4 | TGTGCCAGCAACTCAGTCCGAGGGCCCGGATTAAACAATGAGCAGTTCTTC | CASNSVRGPGLNNEQFF
- | - | TRBJ2-1 | TRBV21-1 | TGTGCCAGCAGCAAACTAGCAGGTGGGATGGACAATGAGCAGTTCTTC | CASSKLAGGMDNEQFF
TRBD1 | - | TRBJ2-3 | TRBV24-1 | TGTGCCACCAGTGATTTCGGGACAGGAGGCTCAAGTACGCAGTATTTT | CATSDFGTGGSSTQYF
TRBD2 | - | TRBJ2-7 | TRBV11-3 | TGTGCCAGCAGCCTTCAACTAGCGGGCTACGGGCGGTACTTC | CASSLQLAGYGRYF
TRBD2 | - | TRBJ2-7 | TRBV13 | TGTGCCAGCAGCCCTGAGGGGAGGGGTCCCCTACACGAGCAGTACTTC | CASSPEGRGPLHEQYF
- | - | TRBJ2-1 | TRBV19 | TGTGTCAGTAGTACCCCCCGCAGCCGGAATGAGCAGTTCTTC | CVSSTPRSRNEQFF
- | - | TRBJ2-1 | TRBV6-2/TRBV6-3 | TGTGCCAGTCTCCCTTTGTTTAGCCGGACGCTTGGGCAGTTCTTC | CASLPLFSRTLGQFF
TRBD1 | - | TRBJ2-5 | TRBV14 | TGTGCCTGCAGCCAGACAGGGTTGACGGAGACCCAGTACTTC | CACSQTGLTETQYF
TRBD1 | many | TRBJ1-1 | TRBV11-2 | TGTGCCAGCAGCTTAGACCCGGGACAGGGTGAAGCTTTCTTT | CASSLDPGQGEAFF
- | - | TRBJ2-3 | TRBV12-3/TRBV12-4 | TGTGCCAGCAGTTTCCTCGTGGGAGTTGTGAATACGCAGTATTTT | CASSFLVGVVNTQYF
TRBD2 | few | TRBJ2-7 | TRBV6-2/TRBV6-3 | TGTGCCAGCCGTCCGGGACTACGCTCCTACGAGCAGTACTTC | CASRPGLRSYEQYF